The 5 T cell receptor beta chains below all came from one sample that was sequenced in a study of T cells in Graves' hyperthyroidism and ophthalmopathy. Amplified TCR beta CDR3 regions came from RNA transcripts. The primer set for the first-round RT-PCR of the TCR CDR3 was HTBI. One entry per CDR3 protein, called by TCRdb with MiXCR from the multiplex PCR reads. Here the sample spans around 300,000 distinct CDR3 sequences, 13% being singletons. The sequenced sample was blood. These receptors came from a woman aged 25 to 39 with Graves' hyperthyroidism that later progressed to Graves' ophthalmopathy.

CDR3 loop: CASRKSYEQYF. DNA of the CDR3: TGTGCCAGCAGGAAGTCCTACGAGCAGTACTTC. The chain carries TRBV28 and TRBJ2-7; D is undetermined. From germline, CDR1 is MDHEN and CDR2 SYDVKM. This CDR3 region has 11 residues. The germline V and J ends were trimmed by 6 bases and 1 base, with 4 bases remaining between them.

This clonotype was counted at least ten times. The genes are TRBV4-1 and TRBJ1-5; perhaps TRBD1 as D (6 bases). The CDR3 runs to 16 residues. CDR1 and CDR2 (germline): MGHRA, YSYEKL. V lost 0 bases, J lost 0 bases, and 9 bases lay in between. CDR3 sequence: CASSQDWTVSNQPQHF. DNA of the CDR3: TGCGCCAGCAGCCAAGATTGGACAGTTAGCAATCAGCCCCAGCATTTT.

This clonotype has a count of ten or more. The chain uses TRBV7-8 and TRBJ2-5; D remains ambiguous. V was cut by 3 bases and J by 3 bases, with 14 bases left in between. The CDR3 contains 15 residues. The V gene's germline CDR1 is SGHVS and CDR2 FQNEAQ. DNA of the CDR3: TGTGCCAGCAGCTTTGGGGTAGGACCCAAAGAGACCCAGTACTTC. Its translation: CASSFGVGPKETQYF.

This clonotype was detected many times. The chain uses TRBV12-3 or TRBV12-4 and TRBJ1-6; D not certain. Trimming removed 2 bases from V and 3 bases from J, with 8 bases in between. This CDR3 has 15 residues. The CDR3 coding sequence is TGTGCCAGCAGTTTATCGACCGTCTATAATTCACCCCTCCACTTT. It is translated as CASSLSTVYNSPLHF.

J is TRBJ2-2 and V is TRBV2, with D uncertain. The CDR3 has 14 residues. V shed 1 base and J shed 5 bases, with 8 bases lying between them. The germline V gene encodes CDR1 SNHLY and CDR2 FYNNEI. The CDR3 DNA reads TGTGCCAGCAGTGAAGTGGCGGTTACCGGGGAGCTGTTTTTT. This encodes CASSEVAVTGELFF.